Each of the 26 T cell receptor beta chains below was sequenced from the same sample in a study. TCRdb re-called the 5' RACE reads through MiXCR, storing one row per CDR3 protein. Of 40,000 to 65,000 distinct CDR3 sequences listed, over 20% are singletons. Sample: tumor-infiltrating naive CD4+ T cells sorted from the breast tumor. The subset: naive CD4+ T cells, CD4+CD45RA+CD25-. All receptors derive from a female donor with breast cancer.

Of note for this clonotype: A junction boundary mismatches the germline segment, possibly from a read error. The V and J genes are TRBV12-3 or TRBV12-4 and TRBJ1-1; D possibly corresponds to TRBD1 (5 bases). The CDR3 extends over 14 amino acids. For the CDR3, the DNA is TGTGCCAGCAGCCCCAGGCTAGGGGATACTGAAGCTTCCTTT. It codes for CASSPRLGDTEASF.

The chain's CDR3 is CASSQSAQGTIYF. The CDR3 region has the DNA TGCGCCAGCAGCCAAAGCGCTCAGGGCACCATATATTTT. This chain uses TRBV4-3 with TRBJ1-3, with D perhaps matching TRBD1 (5 bases). The length of the CDR3 is 13 residues. In germline, CDR1 is LGHNA, CDR2 YSLEER. The V end was cut by 2 bases, the J end by 9 bases, with 11 bases between.

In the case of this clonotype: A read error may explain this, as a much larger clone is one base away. CDR3 protein: CASSFGQRKSEKLFF. The DNA for the CDR3 is TGTGCCAGCAGCTTCGGACAGCGGAAGAGTGAAAAACTGTTTTTT. The chain couples TRBV7-2 to TRBJ1-4, with D possibly TRBD1 on 6 matching bases. The CDR3 totals 15 residues. Trimming removed 3 bases at V and 7 bases at J, with 15 bases between. Germline CDR1 and CDR2: SGHTA and FQGNSA.

Here the CDR3 reads CASSSRRFQAYEQYF. CDR3 in DNA: TGTGCCAGCAGTTCGAGGAGGTTTCAAGCCTACGAGCAGTACTTC. J is TRBJ2-7 and V is TRBV6-2 or TRBV6-3; possible D gene TRBD2, 5 bases. This CDR3 spans 15 amino acids. The germline CDR1 and CDR2 sequences are MNHEY and SVGEGT. Trimming cost V 4 bases and J 2 bases, with 15 bases left between them.

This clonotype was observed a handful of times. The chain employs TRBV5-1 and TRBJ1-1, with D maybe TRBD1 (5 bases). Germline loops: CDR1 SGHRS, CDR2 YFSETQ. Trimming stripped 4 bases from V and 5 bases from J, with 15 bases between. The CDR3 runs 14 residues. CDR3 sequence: CASSADSERTEAFF. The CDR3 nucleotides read TGCGCCAGCAGCGCTGACAGTGAACGGACTGAAGCTTTCTTT.

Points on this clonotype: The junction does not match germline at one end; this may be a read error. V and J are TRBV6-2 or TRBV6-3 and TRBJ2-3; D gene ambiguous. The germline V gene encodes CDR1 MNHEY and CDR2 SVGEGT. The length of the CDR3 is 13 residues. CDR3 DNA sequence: TGTGCCAGCAGCCACCAAGGTTCCGATACGAAGTATTTT. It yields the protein CASSHQGSDTKYF.

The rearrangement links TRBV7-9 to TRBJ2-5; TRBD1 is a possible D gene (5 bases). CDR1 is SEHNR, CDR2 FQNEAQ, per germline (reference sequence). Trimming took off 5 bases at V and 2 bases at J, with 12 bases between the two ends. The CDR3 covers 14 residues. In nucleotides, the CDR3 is TGTGCCAGCAGCCTTATGGCAGGGCAAGAGACCCAGTACTTC. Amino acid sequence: CASSLMAGQETQYF.

This CDR3 reads CASRRDRGGYEQYF. The CDR3 DNA reads as TGTGCCAGCAGACGGGACAGGGGGGGCTACGAGCAGTACTTC. This chain connects TRBV27 to TRBJ2-7; 11 positions agree with TRBD1. V lost 6 bases and J lost 3; bases outside the gene matches: 4. CDR3 length equals 14 residues. Germline V gives CDR1 MNHEY, CDR2 SMNVEV (reference sequence).

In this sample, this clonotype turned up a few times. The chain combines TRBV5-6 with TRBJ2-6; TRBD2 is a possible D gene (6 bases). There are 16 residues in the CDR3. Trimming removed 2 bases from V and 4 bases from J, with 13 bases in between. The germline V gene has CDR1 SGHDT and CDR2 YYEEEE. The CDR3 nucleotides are TGTGCCAGCAGCTTCCCCGGGAGTACCGGGGCCAACGTCCTGACTTTC. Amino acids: CASSFPGSTGANVLTF.

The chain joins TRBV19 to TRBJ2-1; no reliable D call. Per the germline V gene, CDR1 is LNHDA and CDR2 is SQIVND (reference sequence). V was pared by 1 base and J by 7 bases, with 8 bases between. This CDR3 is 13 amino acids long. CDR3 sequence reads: CASSIGRVNEQFF. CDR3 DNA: TGTGCCAGTAGTATAGGTCGGGTTAATGAGCAGTTCTTC.

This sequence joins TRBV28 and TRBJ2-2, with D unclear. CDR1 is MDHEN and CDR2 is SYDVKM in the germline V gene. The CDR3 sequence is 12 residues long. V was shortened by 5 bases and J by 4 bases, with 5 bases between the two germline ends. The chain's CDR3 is CASSTPTGELFF. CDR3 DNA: TGTGCCAGCAGTACCCCCACCGGGGAGCTGTTTTTT.

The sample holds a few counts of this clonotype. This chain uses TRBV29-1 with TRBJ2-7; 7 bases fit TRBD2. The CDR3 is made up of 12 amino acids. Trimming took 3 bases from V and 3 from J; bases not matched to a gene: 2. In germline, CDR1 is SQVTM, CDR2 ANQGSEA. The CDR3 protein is CSVEGRGYEQYF. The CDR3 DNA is TGCAGCGTTGAGGGGAGGGGCTACGAGCAGTACTTC.

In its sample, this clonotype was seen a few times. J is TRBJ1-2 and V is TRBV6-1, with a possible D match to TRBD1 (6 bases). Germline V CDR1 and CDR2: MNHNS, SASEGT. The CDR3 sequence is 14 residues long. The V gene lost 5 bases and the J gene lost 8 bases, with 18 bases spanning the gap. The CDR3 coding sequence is TGTGCCAGCAGTCCGCCGAGACAGGTTCGAGGCTACACCTTC. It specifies CASSPPRQVRGYTF.

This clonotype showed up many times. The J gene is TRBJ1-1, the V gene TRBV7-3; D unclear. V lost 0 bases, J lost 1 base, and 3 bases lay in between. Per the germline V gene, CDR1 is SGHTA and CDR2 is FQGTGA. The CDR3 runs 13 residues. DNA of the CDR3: TGTGCCAGCAGCTTAACACAGAACACTGAAGCTTTCTTT. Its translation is CASSLTQNTEAFF.

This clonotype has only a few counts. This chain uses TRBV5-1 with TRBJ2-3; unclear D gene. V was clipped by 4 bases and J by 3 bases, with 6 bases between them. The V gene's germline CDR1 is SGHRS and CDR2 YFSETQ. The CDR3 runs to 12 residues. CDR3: CASSLPTDTQYF. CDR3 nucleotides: TGCGCCAGCAGCCTCCCTACAGATACGCAGTATTTT.

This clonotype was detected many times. CDR3 sequence: CASSLQGQAIYEQYF. In DNA, the CDR3 is TGCGCCAGCAGCTTGCAGGGACAGGCAATCTACGAGCAGTACTTC. The rearrangement joins TRBV5-1 to TRBJ2-7; 8 bases are a match to TRBD1. CDR1 and CDR2 (germline): SGHRS, YFSETQ. Trimming took 1 base from V and 3 from J; bases not matched to a gene: 6. The CDR3 is 15 residues long.

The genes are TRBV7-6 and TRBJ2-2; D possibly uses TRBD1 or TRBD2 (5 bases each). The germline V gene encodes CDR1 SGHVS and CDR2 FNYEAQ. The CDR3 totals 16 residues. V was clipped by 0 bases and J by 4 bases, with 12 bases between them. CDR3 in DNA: TGTGCCAGCAGCTTAGCGGGGCTAGCAAGCACCGGGGAGCTGTTTTTT. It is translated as CASSLAGLASTGELFF.

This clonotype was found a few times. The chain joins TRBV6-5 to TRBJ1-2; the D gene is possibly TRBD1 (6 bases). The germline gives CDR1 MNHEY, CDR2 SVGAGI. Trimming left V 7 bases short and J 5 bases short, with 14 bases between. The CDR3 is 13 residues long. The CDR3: CASTKGGPYGYTF. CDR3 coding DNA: TGTGCCAGCACCAAAGGGGGACCTTATGGCTACACCTTC.

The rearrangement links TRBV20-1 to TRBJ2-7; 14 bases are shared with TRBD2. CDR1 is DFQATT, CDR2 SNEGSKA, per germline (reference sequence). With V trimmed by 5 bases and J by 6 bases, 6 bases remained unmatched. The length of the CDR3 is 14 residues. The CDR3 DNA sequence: TGCAGTGCTGTAAGGACTAGCGGGAGGAGCGAGCAGTACTTC. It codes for CSAVRTSGRSEQYF.

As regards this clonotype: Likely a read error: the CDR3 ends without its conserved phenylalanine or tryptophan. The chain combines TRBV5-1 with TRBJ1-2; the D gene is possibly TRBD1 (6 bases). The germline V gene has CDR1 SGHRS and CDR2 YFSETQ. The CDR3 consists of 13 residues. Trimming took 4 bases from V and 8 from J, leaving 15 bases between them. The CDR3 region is CASSLDRPEGYTL. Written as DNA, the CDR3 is TGCGCCAGCAGCCTAGACAGGCCAGAGGGCTACACCCTC.

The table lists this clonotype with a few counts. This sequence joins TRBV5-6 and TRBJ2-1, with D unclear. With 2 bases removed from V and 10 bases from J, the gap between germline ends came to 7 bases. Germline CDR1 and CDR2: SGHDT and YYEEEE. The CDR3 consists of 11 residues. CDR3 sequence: CASSFTTEQFF. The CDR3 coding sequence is TGTGCCAGCAGCTTCACGACAGAGCAGTTCTTC. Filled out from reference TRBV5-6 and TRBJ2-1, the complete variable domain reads DAGVTQSPTHLIKTRGQQVTLRCSPKSGHDTVSWYQQALGQGPQFIFQYYEEEERQRGNFPDRFSGHQFPNYSSELNVNALLLGDSALYLCASSFTTEQFFGPGTRLTVL.

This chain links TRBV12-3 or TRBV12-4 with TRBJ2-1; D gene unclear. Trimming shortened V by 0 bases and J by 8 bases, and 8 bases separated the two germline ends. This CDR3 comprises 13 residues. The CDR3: CASSLAGIHEQFF. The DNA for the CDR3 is TGTGCCAGCAGTTTAGCGGGTATCCATGAGCAGTTCTTC.

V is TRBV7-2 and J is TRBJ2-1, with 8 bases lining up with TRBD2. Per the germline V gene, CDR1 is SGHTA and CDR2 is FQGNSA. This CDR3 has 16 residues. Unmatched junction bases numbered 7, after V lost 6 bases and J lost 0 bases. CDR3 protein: CASRLTSGSSYNEQFF. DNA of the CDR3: TGTGCCAGCAGACTTACTAGCGGAAGCTCCTACAATGAGCAGTTCTTC.

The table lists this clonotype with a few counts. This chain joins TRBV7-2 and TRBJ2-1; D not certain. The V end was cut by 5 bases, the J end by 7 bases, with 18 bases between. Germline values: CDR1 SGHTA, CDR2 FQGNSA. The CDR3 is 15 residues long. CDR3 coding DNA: TGTGCCAGCAGCCCCGCCGGGTTCGCCATGAATGAGCAGTTCTTC. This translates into CASSPAGFAMNEQFF.

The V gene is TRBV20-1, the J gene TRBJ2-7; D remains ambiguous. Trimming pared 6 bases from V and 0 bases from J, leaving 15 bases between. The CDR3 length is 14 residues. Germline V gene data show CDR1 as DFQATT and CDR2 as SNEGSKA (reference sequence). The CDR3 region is CSAPYPANSYEQYF. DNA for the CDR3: TGCAGTGCCCCATATCCGGCCAACTCCTACGAGCAGTACTTC.

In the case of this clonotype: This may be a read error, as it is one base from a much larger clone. The CDR3 DNA is TGTGCCAGCAGTCCACGGGGGCTACGCAGGGACACTGAAGCTTTCTTT. Its protein product is CASSPRGLRRDTEAFF. The chain uses TRBV28 and TRBJ1-1; D is possibly TRBD1 (6 bases). Germline-derived CDR1 and CDR2 are MDHEN and SYDVKM. This CDR3 contains 16 residues. Deletions cut 5 bases from V and 3 bases from J, with 19 bases between. Full variable domain (remainder filled in from reference TRBV28 and TRBJ1-1): DVKVTQSSRYLVKRTGEKVFLECVQDMDHENMFWYRQDPGLGLRLIYFSYDVKMKEKGDIPEGYSVSREKKERFSLILESASTNQTSMYLCASSPRGLRRDTEAFFGQGTRLTVV.